The 2 T cell receptor beta chains below come from one sample, sequenced in a study of early T cells in non-severe SARS-CoV-2 infection (dated by TCRdb to the early 2020s). The receptor library was made with 5' RACE. The instrument was a NextSeq 500. TCRdb cleaned the public reads at Q25 with fastp, built clones with MiXCR and kept in-frame beta chains. Each record represents a unique CDR3 protein, reported with the most common genes and DNA among its rows. The table for this sample lists 70,000 to 95,000 distinct CDR3 sequences; about 9.6% of them were counted only once. The ten largest clonotypes hold 4.8% of the sample. Sequenced: whole blood. All receptors derive from an adult who was a healthcare worker with PCR-confirmed SARS-CoV-2 infection or an uninfected control (not recorded which).

Many counts were recorded for this clonotype. V and J are TRBV6-1 and TRBJ1-1, with unresolved D. V was trimmed by 4 bases and J by 1 base, leaving 13 bases between them. Germline V gives CDR1 MNHNS, CDR2 SASEGT. The CDR3 has 15 amino acids. The CDR3 coding sequence is TGTGCCAGCAGTGTCGCTACGATAGCGAACACTGAAGCTTTCTTT. Translating it yields CASSVATIANTEAFF.

There are many counts of this clonotype. The chain recombines TRBV2 with TRBJ2-1; the D is unclear. Germline lookup yields CDR1 SNHLY and CDR2 FYNNEI. The germline V and J ends were trimmed by 4 bases and 0 bases, with 7 bases remaining between them. The CDR3 sequence is 14 residues long. CDR3 loop: CASSVASSYNEQFF. CDR3 DNA sequence: TGTGCCAGCAGTGTTGCGAGCTCCTACAATGAGCAGTTCTTC.